This entry lists 27 T cell receptor beta chains sequenced from one sample in a study of OX40 agonist ivuxolimab in advanced cancers. Profiling relied on immunoSEQ multiplex PCR, and the TCRdb table lists in-frame clones only, not all of them. The sample has tens of thousands of clones; over 65% are singletons. Sequenced material: CD4+ or CD8+ T cells sorted from blood, taken in a trial of the OX40 agonist ivuxolimab. These receptors came from an adult with an advanced solid tumor such as melanoma, head and neck, liver or kidney cancer.

The V and J genes are TRBV11-3 and TRBJ2-6; D remains ambiguous. V was shortened by 5 bases and J by 5 bases, with 19 bases between the two germline ends. CDR1 SGHNT and CDR2 YENEEA come from the germline V gene. The CDR3 sequence is 17 residues long. The CDR3 loop is CASSASTRQSRANVLTF. As DNA, the CDR3 is TGTGCCAGCAGCGCATCTACTCGACAAAGTCGGGCCAACGTCCTGACTTTC. Combining the CDR3 with reference TRBV11-3 and TRBJ2-6 gives the whole variable domain EAGVVQSPRYKIIEKKQPVAFWCNPISGHNTLYWYLQNLGQGPELLIRYENEEAVDDSQLPKDRFSAERLKGVDSTLKIQPAELGDSAVYLCASSASTRQSRANVLTFGAGSRLTVL.

DNA for the CDR3: TGTGCCAGTAGTAAGGGACAGGCGTCCTCCTACGAGCAGTACTTC. Translated: CASSKGQASSYEQYF. The gene calls are TRBV19 and TRBJ2-7; 8 bases align to TRBD1. Unmatched junction bases numbered 5, after V lost 4 bases and J lost 0 bases. From germline, CDR1 is LNHDA and CDR2 SQIVND (reference sequence). The CDR3 spans 15 residues.

This chain links TRBV2 with TRBJ2-7, with no clear D. V gave up 2 bases and J gave up 3 bases, with 11 bases separating them. The germline V gene encodes CDR1 SNHLY and CDR2 FYNNEI. This CDR3 has 14 amino acids. The CDR3 nucleotides read TGTGCCAGCAGTGAAATGGGGAACCTCTACGAGCAGTACTTC. Protein: CASSEMGNLYEQYF.

The V and J genes are TRBV4-3 and TRBJ2-3; D is possibly TRBD2 (5 bases). Germline values: CDR1 LGHNA, CDR2 YSLEER. V dropped 2 bases and J dropped 5 bases, with 20 bases sitting between them. This CDR3 is 17 amino acids long. CDR3 in amino acids: CASSQQFQRRLRDTQYF. The CDR3 region has the DNA TGCGCCAGCAGCCAACAGTTTCAGCGGAGGCTGAGAGATACGCAGTATTTT.

V is TRBV5-4 and J is TRBJ1-2; D remains unclear. The germline V gene has CDR1 SGHNT and CDR2 YYREEE (reference sequence). The CDR3 contains 13 residues. Trimming left V 0 bases short and J 7 bases short, with 10 bases between. Written as DNA, the CDR3 is TGTGCCAGCAGCTTGGGACGGCCGGGTGGCTACACCTTC. Translating it yields CASSLGRPGGYTF.

This clone has more than one count but fewer than ten. DNA for the CDR3: TGCGCCAGCAGCCAAATCTGGGGTGCCACTGAAGCTTTCTTT. Translation: CASSQIWGATEAFF. The chain carries TRBV5-1 and TRBJ1-1; D not certain. In germline, CDR1 is SGHRS, CDR2 YFSETQ. CDR3 length equals 14 residues. Trimming cost V 4 bases and J 4 bases, with 14 bases left between them.

The chain links TRBV11-1 to TRBJ1-1; D not certain. The length of the CDR3 is 13 residues. Germline loops: CDR1 SGHAT, CDR2 FQDESV (reference sequence). The V end was cut by 1 base, the J end by 3 bases, with 6 bases between. CDR3 sequence: CASSLELHTEAFF. The CDR3 nucleotides are TGTGCCAGCAGCTTAGAGTTACACACTGAAGCTTTCTTT.

The chain has TRBV7-7 and TRBJ1-5; D gene uncertain. Trimming left V 4 bases short and J 7 bases short, with 11 bases between. This CDR3 spans 13 amino acids. Germline V CDR1 and CDR2: SSHAT, FNYEAQ (reference sequence). The CDR3 loop is CASSSGEGQPQHF. CDR3 sequence (DNA): TGTGCCAGCAGCTCAGGAGAGGGACAGCCCCAGCATTTT.

This clone appeared once. The CDR3 coding sequence is TGTGCCAGCAGTGAACCGACTAGGGGCGATGAGCAGTTCTTC. This gives the protein CASSEPTRGDEQFF. This chain uses TRBV6-1 with TRBJ2-1; maybe TRBD2 (6 bases). V lost 2 bases, J lost 8 bases, and 13 bases lay in between. From germline, CDR1 is MNHNS and CDR2 SASEGT. The CDR3 contains 14 residues.

The rearrangement links TRBV7-9 to TRBJ2-1; TRBD2 matches at 12 bases. The CDR3 extends over 17 amino acids. Looked up from germline, CDR1 is SEHNR and CDR2 is FQNEAQ (reference sequence). V lost 4 bases and J lost 10; bases outside the gene matches: 14. CDR3 coding DNA: TGTGCCAGCAGCTCAGTGGGACGACTAGCGGGAGCAGGAGAGCAGTTCTTC. This encodes CASSSVGRLAGAGEQFF.

The CDR3 is CASSSENYGYTF. CDR3 nucleotide sequence: TGTGCCAGCAGCTCAGAAAATTATGGCTACACCTTC. The J gene is TRBJ1-2, the V gene TRBV11-2, with no clear D. Trimming left V 4 bases short and J 5 bases short, with 8 bases between. This CDR3 comprises 12 residues. CDR1 is SGHAT and CDR2 is FQNNGV in the germline V gene.

The chain uses TRBV7-2 and TRBJ1-1; D gene ambiguous. V shed 1 base and J shed 5 bases, with 8 bases lying between them. CDR1 and CDR2 from the germline V gene are SGHTA and FQGNSA. CDR3 length: 13 residues. CDR3 loop: CASSLDRGTEAFF. The CDR3 DNA reads TGTGCCAGCAGCTTAGACAGAGGGACTGAAGCTTTCTTT.

This sequence joins TRBV30 and TRBJ1-1; D is perhaps TRBD1 (5 bases). The CDR3 contains 14 residues. V was cut by 7 bases and J by 1 base, with 16 bases left in between. Germline CDR1 is GTSNPN and CDR2 is SVGIG (reference sequence). CDR3 residues: CASPSDSQNTEAFF. As DNA, the CDR3 is TGTGCCTCCCCATCCGACAGTCAGAACACTGAAGCTTTCTTT.

The rearrangement joins TRBV5-6 to TRBJ2-5, with TRBD1 matching 9 bases. CDR1 and CDR2 from the germline V gene are SGHDT and YYEEEE. This CDR3 has 16 residues. After removal of 3 bases from V and 3 bases from J, the junction contained 9 bases not matched to a gene. Here the CDR3 reads CASSSRDRVSEETQYF. The CDR3 DNA reads as TGTGCCAGCAGCTCCAGGGACAGGGTATCGGAAGAGACCCAGTACTTC.

The V call is TRBV11-3, the J call TRBJ1-4, with D maybe TRBD1 (5 bases). Germline loops: CDR1 SGHNT, CDR2 YENEEA. This CDR3 region has 14 residues. Trimming stripped 4 bases from V and 5 bases from J, with 11 bases between. CDR3 nucleotides: TGTGCCAGCAGCTCTAACCGGGACAATGAAAAACTGTTTTTT. The encoded protein is CASSSNRDNEKLFF. Filled out from reference TRBV11-3 and TRBJ1-4, the complete variable domain reads EAGVVQSPRYKIIEKKQPVAFWCNPISGHNTLYWYLQNLGQGPELLIRYENEEAVDDSQLPKDRFSAERLKGVDSTLKIQPAELGDSAVYLCASSSNRDNEKLFFGSGTQLSVL.

This clone has just one count. The rearrangement joins TRBV2 to TRBJ2-3; TRBD2 aligns across 15 bases. V dropped 5 bases and J dropped 2; count of bases not matched to a gene: 8. Germline V gives CDR1 SNHLY, CDR2 FYNNEI. The CDR3 loop spans 18 amino acids. The chain's CDR3 is CASSPVGLAGGNTDTQYF. The DNA for the CDR3 is TGTGCCAGCAGTCCAGTAGGACTAGCGGGAGGGAACACAGATACGCAGTATTTT.

This chain uses TRBV5-1 with TRBJ2-5, with a possible D match to TRBD1 (6 bases). V was shortened by 4 bases and J by 3 bases, with 16 bases between the two germline ends. The CDR3 spans 15 residues. Germline V gene sequence: CDR1 SGHRS, CDR2 YFSETQ. CDR3 sequence (DNA): TGCGCCAGCAGCCGCTACCAGGGGAGAGAAGAGACCCAGTACTTC. It is translated as CASSRYQGREETQYF.

This sequence joins TRBV28 and TRBJ2-1, with 11 bases aligning to TRBD2. This CDR3 contains 17 residues. Germline CDR1 MDHEN, CDR2 SYDVKM. Losses at the gene ends were 2 bases for V and 4 bases for J; bases not matched to a gene: 7. DNA of the CDR3: TGTGCCAGCAGTTTAGGTGTGGGGACTAGCGGATACAATGAGCAGTTCTTC. It codes for CASSLGVGTSGYNEQFF. The variable domain in full, with the rest retrieved from reference TRBV28 and TRBJ2-1, is DVKVTQSSRYLVKRTGEKVFLECVQDMDHENMFWYRQDPGLGLRLIYFSYDVKMKEKGDIPEGYSVSREKKERFSLILESASTNQTSMYLCASSLGVGTSGYNEQFFGPGTRLTVL.

This clone was observed once. The chain carries TRBV9 and TRBJ2-1; D is uncertain. Trimming cost V 0 bases and J 0 bases, with 7 bases left between them. Germline loops: CDR1 SGDLS, CDR2 YYNGEE. The CDR3 runs 15 residues. The CDR3 DNA is TGTGCCAGCAGCGTAGGGGCGTTCTCCTACAATGAGCAGTTCTTC. Its translation: CASSVGAFSYNEQFF.

This chain links TRBV18 with TRBJ1-1; D is uncertain. Germline CDR1 and CDR2: KGHSH and LQKENI. This CDR3 spans 15 amino acids. The V end lost 3 bases, the J end lost 2 bases, and 13 bases lay between the germline ends. The CDR3 DNA reads as TGTGCCAGCTCACCGCAGAATGGAGGCAACACTGAAGCTTTCTTT. Amino acids: CASSPQNGGNTEAFF.

This chain uses TRBV19 with TRBJ1-1; possibly TRBD1 for D (5 bases). There are 13 residues in the CDR3. Trimming stripped 1 base from V and 10 bases from J, with 13 bases between. CDR1 is LNHDA and CDR2 is SQIVND in the germline V gene (reference sequence). The CDR3 bases are TGTGCCAGTAGTATAGGGGACTTGCGACCAGCTTTCTTT. Its protein product is CASSIGDLRPAFF.

V and J are TRBV4-1 and TRBJ2-7, with D possibly TRBD2 on 5 matching bases. V was cut by 3 bases and J by 5 bases, with 14 bases left in between. Germline-derived CDR1 and CDR2 are MGHRA and YSYEKL. The CDR3 covers 14 residues. As DNA, the CDR3 is TGCGCCAGCAGCCACACCGGGGATCCACACGAGCAGTACTTC. Translated: CASSHTGDPHEQYF.

The chain joins TRBV6-5 to TRBJ2-5; D call uncertain. The J call may be wrong; the DNA end is better matched by TRBJ2-7. The CDR3 sequence is 13 residues long. Per germline, CDR1 MNHEY and CDR2 SVGAGI. The CDR3 region has the DNA TGTGCCAGCAGTCTCGATGGCGGCTACGAGCAGTACTTC. Amino acids: CASSLDGGYEQYF.

The V and J genes are TRBV4-2 and TRBJ1-4, with 9 bases matching TRBD1. This CDR3 is 18 amino acids long. Germline V gives CDR1 LGHNA, CDR2 YNFKEQ. V lost 3 bases and J lost 4; bases outside the gene matches: 12. The CDR3 region is CASSQEYQQGANNEKLFF. CDR3 DNA: TGTGCCAGCAGCCAGGAATACCAACAGGGGGCTAATAATGAAAAACTGTTTTTT.

The V gene is TRBV5-6, the J gene TRBJ2-7; D is uncertain. Germline V gives CDR1 SGHDT, CDR2 YYEEEE. This CDR3 region has 12 residues. The V end was cut by 1 base, the J end by 3 bases, with 5 bases between. CDR3 coding DNA: TGTGCCAGCAGCTTGACCAGCTACGAGCAGTACTTC. It yields the protein CASSLTSYEQYF.

The V call is TRBV5-1, the J call TRBJ2-5, with 14 nucleotides matching TRBD2. Trimming removed 3 bases from V and 3 bases from J; junction bases left unmatched: 4. Looked up from germline, CDR1 is SGHRS and CDR2 is YFSETQ. The CDR3 covers 16 residues. Here the CDR3 DNA reads TGCGCCAGCAGCTCCGGGACTAGCGGGGGCAAAGAGACCCAGTACTTC. Translation gives CASSSGTSGGKETQYF.

The chain carries TRBV29-1 and TRBJ2-3, with TRBD2 matching 7 bases. The germline CDR1 and CDR2 sequences are SQVTM and ANQGSEA. V lost 1 base, J lost 5 bases, and 15 bases stayed unmatched. This CDR3 comprises 17 residues. CDR3 loop: CSVEVGLAEEERDTQYF. The CDR3 DNA follows: TGCAGCGTTGAAGTGGGGCTAGCGGAGGAGGAGAGAGATACGCAGTATTTT.